This is a list of T cell receptor beta chains from one sample in a study of blood T cell repertoires in COVID-19. Libraries were prepared by immunoSEQ multiplex PCR; TCRdb keeps only in-frame clonotypes and omits some of them. The data contain 200,000 to 250,000 clones, approximately 80% of them seen just once; the ten biggest clones take up 4.3%. The sequenced sample consisted of PBMCs or T cells enriched from blood (not recorded which). These receptors were taken from a man younger than 45 with acute COVID-19. CDR3s include the opening cysteine and the closing phenylalanine or tryptophan. The D gene is left open where the match is weak. Clone size is shown for a subset of rows, as once, few, many or a class of expanded clone.

clone size: NA
CDR3 length: 12
V gene: TRBV10-3
D gene: TRBD1
J gene: TRBJ1-2
CDR3 protein: CAIQGANYGYTF
CDR3 DNA: TGTGCCATCCAGGGGGCTAACTATGGCTACACCTTC

clone size: NA
CDR3 length: 15
V gene: TRBV6-5
D gene: TRBD1
J gene: TRBJ1-6
CDR3 protein: CASSQGTGQYSPLHF
CDR3 DNA: TGTGCCAGCAGTCAGGGGACAGGGCAATATTCACCCCTCCACTTT

clone size: NA
CDR3 length: 14
V gene: TRBV19
D gene: NA
J gene: TRBJ1-5
CDR3 protein: CASSRDFSNQPQHF
CDR3 DNA: TGTGCCAGTAGTCGGGACTTTAGCAATCAGCCCCAGCATTTT

clone size: NA
CDR3 length: 13
V gene: TRBV6-5
D gene: NA
J gene: TRBJ1-2
CDR3 protein: CASSPGGVGWYTF
CDR3 DNA: TGTGCCAGCAGCCCAGGTGGCGTTGGGTGGTACACCTTC

clone size: NA
CDR3 length: 16
V gene: TRBV6-5
D gene: NA
J gene: TRBJ2-1
CDR3 protein: CASSYSGGSSYNEQFF
CDR3 DNA: TGTGCCAGCAGTTACTCCGGGGGTAGCTCCTACAATGAGCAGTTCTTC

clone size: NA
CDR3 length: 15
V gene: TRBV4-1
D gene: NA
J gene: TRBJ1-2
CDR3 protein: CASSQVTEAFYGYTF
CDR3 DNA: TGCGCCAGCAGCCAAGTCACCGAGGCCTTCTATGGCTACACCTTC

clone size: NA
CDR3 length: 13
V gene: TRBV6-5
D gene: NA
J gene: TRBJ1-5
CDR3 protein: CASSYTVDQPQHF
CDR3 DNA: TGTGCCAGCAGTTACACAGTAGATCAGCCCCAGCATTTT

clone size: NA
CDR3 length: 14
V gene: TRBV6-5
D gene: TRBD1
J gene: TRBJ1-6
CDR3 protein: CASTRDRRTSPLHF
CDR3 DNA: TGTGCCAGCACCCGGGACAGGAGAACATCACCCCTCCACTTT

clone size: few
CDR3 length: 18
V gene: TRBV10-3
D gene: TRBD1
J gene: TRBJ2-7
CDR3 protein: CAISEETAGTGGTYEQYF
CDR3 DNA: TGTGCCATCAGTGAGGAAACAGCCGGGACAGGGGGTACCTACGAGCAGTACTTC

clone size: NA
CDR3 length: 13
V gene: TRBV3-1/TRBV3-2
D gene: TRBD2
J gene: TRBJ2-1
CDR3 protein: CASSRGLADEQFF
CDR3 DNA: TGTGCCAGCAGCCGCGGACTAGCTGATGAGCAGTTCTTC

clone size: NA
CDR3 length: 14
V gene: TRBV10-3
D gene: TRBD1
J gene: TRBJ1-2
CDR3 protein: CAISDTLIQGGITF
CDR3 DNA: TGTGCCATCAGTGACACACTCATACAGGGGGGGATCACCTTC

clone size: NA
CDR3 length: 15
V gene: TRBV6-2/TRBV6-3
D gene: TRBD2
J gene: TRBJ2-4
CDR3 protein: CASSSWTSGKNIQYF
CDR3 DNA: TGTGCCAGCAGCTCCTGGACTAGCGGGAAAAACATTCAGTACTTC

clone size: few
CDR3 length: 16
V gene: TRBV5-4
D gene: TRBD1
J gene: TRBJ1-1
CDR3 protein: CASSPGGIGGNTEAFF
CDR3 DNA: TGTGCCAGCAGCCCCGGGGGTATAGGGGGCAACACTGAAGCTTTCTTT

clone size: NA
CDR3 length: 18
V gene: TRBV27
D gene: TRBD1
J gene: TRBJ1-6
CDR3 protein: CASSRGQGGSSYNSPLHF
CDR3 DNA: TGTGCCAGCAGCCGCGGACAGGGGGGAAGCTCCTATAATTCACCCCTCCACTTT

clone size: NA
CDR3 length: 14
V gene: TRBV5-5
D gene: TRBD1
J gene: TRBJ1-5
CDR3 protein: CASSWTGVHQPQHF
CDR3 DNA: TGTGCCAGCAGCTGGACAGGGGTACATCAGCCCCAGCATTTT

clone size: NA
CDR3 length: 13
V gene: TRBV6-5
D gene: TRBD1
J gene: TRBJ1-6
CDR3 protein: CAGGQETDSPLHF
CDR3 DNA: TGTGCCGGAGGACAGGAGACCGATTCACCCCTCCACTTT

clone size: NA
CDR3 length: 16
V gene: TRBV15
D gene: TRBD2
J gene: TRBJ2-3
CDR3 protein: CATSRGQRGGTDTQYF
CDR3 DNA: TGTGCCACCAGCAGAGGTCAGCGGGGGGGCACAGATACGCAGTATTTT

clone size: few
CDR3 length: 14
V gene: TRBV19
D gene: NA
J gene: TRBJ1-5
CDR3 protein: CASSTDRTNQPQHF
CDR3 DNA: TGTGCCAGTAGTACGGACAGAACCAATCAGCCCCAGCATTTT

clone size: NA
CDR3 length: 14
V gene: TRBV19
D gene: NA
J gene: TRBJ1-3
CDR3 protein: CASSIPSSGNTIYF
CDR3 DNA: TGTGCCAGTAGTATTCCCAGCTCTGGAAACACCATATATTTT

clone size: once
CDR3 length: 13
V gene: TRBV6-5
D gene: TRBD2
J gene: TRBJ2-5
CDR3 protein: CASTRGGRETQYF
CDR3 DNA: TGTGCCAGCACCCGGGGAGGGCGGGAGACCCAGTACTTC

clone size: NA
CDR3 length: 15
V gene: TRBV5-4
D gene: TRBD1
J gene: TRBJ1-1
CDR3 protein: CASSRGQGTITEAFF
CDR3 DNA: TGTGCCAGCAGCCGGGGACAGGGTACCATCACTGAAGCTTTCTTT

clone size: NA
CDR3 length: 13
V gene: TRBV3-1/TRBV3-2
D gene: TRBD1
J gene: TRBJ1-2
CDR3 protein: CASSLQGAVGYTF
CDR3 DNA: TGTGCCAGCAGCTTACAGGGGGCGGTCGGCTACACCTTC

clone size: NA
CDR3 length: 13
V gene: TRBV3-1/TRBV3-2
D gene: TRBD1
J gene: TRBJ1-2
CDR3 protein: CASSQGQGGGYTF
CDR3 DNA: TGTGCCAGCAGCCAAGGTCAGGGGGGAGGCTACACCTTC

clone size: NA
CDR3 length: 15
V gene: TRBV28
D gene: TRBD1
J gene: TRBJ1-5
CDR3 protein: CASRIQQGASQPQHF
CDR3 DNA: TGTGCCAGCAGAATTCAACAGGGGGCCTCTCAGCCCCAGCATTTT

clone size: few
CDR3 length: 13
V gene: TRBV2
D gene: NA
J gene: TRBJ1-6
CDR3 protein: CASLTGVSSPLHF
CDR3 DNA: TGTGCCAGCCTTACCGGGGTGAGTTCACCCCTCCACTTT

clone size: many
CDR3 length: 15
V gene: TRBV13
D gene: NA
J gene: TRBJ2-7
CDR3 protein: CASSSAGESSYEQYF
CDR3 DNA: TGTGCCAGCAGCTCCGCAGGGGAGAGCTCCTACGAGCAGTACTTC

clone size: NA
CDR3 length: 13
V gene: TRBV2
D gene: TRBD1
J gene: TRBJ2-7
CDR3 protein: CASRGGQGDEQYF
CDR3 DNA: TGTGCCAGCAGGGGGGGACAGGGAGACGAGCAGTACTTC

clone size: NA
CDR3 length: 17
V gene: TRBV3-1/TRBV3-2
D gene: NA
J gene: TRBJ2-7
CDR3 protein: CASSQVMGKGWSYEQYF
CDR3 DNA: TGTGCCAGCAGCCAAGTCATGGGAAAGGGGTGGTCCTACGAGCAGTACTTC

clone size: NA
CDR3 length: 14
V gene: TRBV7-2
D gene: TRBD2
J gene: TRBJ2-1
CDR3 protein: CASSSRPLANEQFF
CDR3 DNA: TGTGCCAGCAGCTCCCGCCCACTAGCGAATGAGCAGTTCTTC

clone size: NA
CDR3 length: 13
V gene: TRBV18
D gene: NA
J gene: TRBJ2-3
CDR3 protein: CASSPESTDTQYF
CDR3 DNA: TGTGCCAGCTCACCGGAGAGCACAGATACGCAGTATTTT

clone size: NA
CDR3 length: 15
V gene: TRBV29-1
D gene: TRBD2
J gene: TRBJ2-7
CDR3 protein: CSVAGTSGGSYEQYF
CDR3 DNA: TGCAGCGTCGCCGGGACTAGCGGGGGGTCCTACGAGCAGTACTTC

clone size: NA
CDR3 length: 14
V gene: TRBV5-1
D gene: NA
J gene: TRBJ2-7
CDR3 protein: CASSPGQSSYEQYF
CDR3 DNA: TGCGCCAGCAGCCCCGGACAGTCCTCCTACGAGCAGTACTTC

clone size: many
CDR3 length: 16
V gene: TRBV21-1
D gene: NA
J gene: TRBJ2-7
CDR3 protein: CASTGSETGNFYEQYF
CDR3 DNA: TGTGCCAGCACCGGATCGGAGACAGGTAATTTCTACGAGCAGTACTTC

clone size: NA
CDR3 length: 15
V gene: TRBV5-5
D gene: NA
J gene: TRBJ2-1
CDR3 protein: CASSYQAASYNEQFF
CDR3 DNA: TGTGCCAGCAGCTACCAAGCGGCCTCCTACAATGAGCAGTTCTTC

clone size: once
CDR3 length: 14
V gene: TRBV3-1/TRBV3-2
D gene: NA
J gene: TRBJ1-1
CDR3 protein: CASSQEGGGVDAFF
CDR3 DNA: TGTGCCAGCAGCCAAGAAGGCGGCGGAGTGGATGCTTTCTTT

clone size: NA
CDR3 length: 16
V gene: TRBV7-6
D gene: TRBD2
J gene: TRBJ2-3
CDR3 protein: CASSLELAGGTDTQYF
CDR3 DNA: TGTGCCAGCAGCTTAGAGCTAGCGGGGGGGACAGATACGCAGTATTTT

clone size: NA
CDR3 length: 13
V gene: TRBV6-1
D gene: TRBD1
J gene: TRBJ1-2
CDR3 protein: CASSETGWGGYTF
CDR3 DNA: TGTGCCAGCAGTGAGACAGGGTGGGGTGGCTACACCTTC

clone size: NA
CDR3 length: 15
V gene: TRBV7-3
D gene: TRBD2
J gene: TRBJ2-5
CDR3 protein: CASSSPGTTKETQYF
CDR3 DNA: TGTGCCAGCAGCTCCCCAGGGACTACAAAAGAGACCCAGTACTTC

clone size: few
CDR3 length: 15
V gene: TRBV2
D gene: TRBD1
J gene: TRBJ1-2
CDR3 protein: CASSTTGGADYGYTF
CDR3 DNA: TGTGCCAGCAGTACGACAGGGGGCGCGGACTATGGCTACACCTTC

clone size: NA
CDR3 length: 14
V gene: TRBV18
D gene: NA
J gene: TRBJ1-6
CDR3 protein: CASSRSEEVSPLHF
CDR3 DNA: TGTGCCAGCTCACGTTCAGAAGAAGTCTCCCCCCTCCACTTT

clone size: NA
CDR3 length: 16
V gene: TRBV5-1
D gene: TRBD1
J gene: TRBJ1-1
CDR3 protein: CASSADRVLGNTEAFF
CDR3 DNA: TGCGCCAGCAGCGCAGACAGGGTTTTGGGGAACACTGAAGCTTTCTTT

clone size: NA
CDR3 length: 14
V gene: TRBV27
D gene: NA
J gene: TRBJ2-1
CDR3 protein: CASSPWSGNNEQFF
CDR3 DNA: TGTGCCAGCAGTCCATGGTCGGGAAACAATGAGCAGTTCTTC

clone size: NA
CDR3 length: 14
V gene: TRBV27
D gene: TRBD1
J gene: TRBJ1-3
CDR3 protein: CASRQGASGNTIYF
CDR3 DNA: TGTGCCAGCAGGCAGGGGGCCTCTGGAAACACCATATATTTT

clone size: NA
CDR3 length: 17
V gene: TRBV7-3
D gene: TRBD2
J gene: TRBJ2-3
CDR3 protein: CASSSAPSSGGSGTQYF
CDR3 DNA: TGTGCCAGCAGCTCCGCCCCTTCAAGCGGGGGTTCGGGTACGCAGTATTTT

clone size: NA
CDR3 length: 17
V gene: TRBV7-3
D gene: NA
J gene: TRBJ2-1
CDR3 protein: CASSRHARTNLYNEQFF
CDR3 DNA: TGTGCCAGCAGTCGTCATGCCCGGACAAACCTTTACAATGAGCAGTTCTTC

clone size: NA
CDR3 length: 17
V gene: TRBV6-2/TRBV6-3
D gene: TRBD2
J gene: TRBJ2-7
CDR3 protein: CASSYPSGGLPSYEQYF
CDR3 DNA: TGTGCCAGCAGTTACCCTAGCGGGGGCCTGCCCTCCTACGAGCAGTACTTC

clone size: NA
CDR3 length: 14
V gene: TRBV28
D gene: NA
J gene: TRBJ2-5
CDR3 protein: CASSLIGARETQYF
CDR3 DNA: TGTGCCAGCAGTTTAATTGGGGCGCGGGAGACCCAGTACTTC

clone size: NA
CDR3 length: 15
V gene: TRBV5-4
D gene: NA
J gene: TRBJ2-1
CDR3 protein: CASSLGQTDRREQFF
CDR3 DNA: TGTGCCAGCAGCTTGGGACAGACAGACCGAAGGGAGCAGTTCTTC

clone size: NA
CDR3 length: 15
V gene: TRBV4-2
D gene: TRBD1
J gene: TRBJ1-4
CDR3 protein: CASSQPSTGPEKLFF
CDR3 DNA: TGTGCCAGCAGCCAACCCTCGACAGGGCCTGAAAAACTGTTTTTT

clone size: few
CDR3 length: 14
V gene: TRBV15
D gene: NA
J gene: TRBJ1-4
CDR3 protein: CATSRGQGWEKLFF
CDR3 DNA: TGTGCCACCAGCAGAGGGCAGGGTTGGGAAAAACTGTTTTTT

clone size: NA
CDR3 length: 16
V gene: TRBV5-5
D gene: NA
J gene: TRBJ1-1
CDR3 protein: CASRQGQASQNTEAFF
CDR3 DNA: TGTGCCAGCAGGCAGGGGCAAGCGTCTCAGAACACTGAAGCTTTCTTT

clone size: NA
CDR3 length: 12
V gene: TRBV5-4
D gene: NA
J gene: TRBJ2-5
CDR3 protein: CASSLELGARYF
CDR3 DNA: TGTGCCAGCAGCTTGGAATTGGGGGCGCGATACTTC

clone size: once
CDR3 length: 13
V gene: TRBV30
D gene: TRBD1
J gene: TRBJ1-6
CDR3 protein: CAWRGQGSTPLHF
CDR3 DNA: TGTGCCTGGAGGGGACAGGGTTCCACACCCCTCCACTTT